This T cell receptor (beta chain) was observed in a study of T-cell memory formation after mild COVID-19. For the study at large: Largely donor-specific TCR clusters were found.

The TCR alpha and TCR beta cDNA libraries, bearing sample barcodes and UMIs, were generated by 5'RACE using constant-segment primers. TCRdb processed the 5' RACE reads anew with MiXCR; each CDR3 protein has one entry. The sample has hundreds of thousands of distinct CDR3 sequences, around a quarter seen once. With 7 bases clipped from V and 5 bases from J, the junction kept 7 bases outside the gene matches. CDR3 size: 13 residues. CDR1 LGHDT and CDR2 YNNKEL come from the germline V gene (reference sequence). On this clonotype itself: Its specificity is unknown.

General observations from the study: Memory sampled before infection contained some responding clones, suggesting cross-reactive memory joined. Whereas later expanders leaned CD4+, clones contracting day 15 to 85 showed a balanced CD4/CD8 makeup.

This chain uses TRBV3-1 with TRBJ2-5; 7 bases fit TRBD2. This receptor was taken from an adult woman who had mild COVID-19 (a few samples of this study predate the infection). Cell type and time point are not known. Input material: PBMCs or a T cell subset sorted from them (not recorded which). The CDR3 DNA reads TGTGCCAGCACCCGACTAGCCGGGGAGACCCAGTACTTC. It translates to CASTRLAGETQYF.